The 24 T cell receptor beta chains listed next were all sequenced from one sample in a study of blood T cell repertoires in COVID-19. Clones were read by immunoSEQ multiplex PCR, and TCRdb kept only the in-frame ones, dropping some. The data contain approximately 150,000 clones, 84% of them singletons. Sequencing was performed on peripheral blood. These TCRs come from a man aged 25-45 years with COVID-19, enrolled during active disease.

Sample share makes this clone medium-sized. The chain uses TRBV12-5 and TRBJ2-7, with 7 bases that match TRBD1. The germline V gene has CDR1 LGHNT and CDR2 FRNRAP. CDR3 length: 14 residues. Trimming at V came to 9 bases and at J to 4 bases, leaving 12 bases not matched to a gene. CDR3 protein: CASPAVGQSYEQYF. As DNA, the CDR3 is TGTGCTAGCCCCGCTGTGGGACAGTCTTACGAGCAGTACTTC. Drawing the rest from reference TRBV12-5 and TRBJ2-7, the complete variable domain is DARVTQTPRHKVTEMGQEVTMRCQPILGHNTVFWYRQTMMQGLELLAYFRNRAPLDDSGMPKDRFSAEMPDATLATLKIQPSEPRDSAVYFCASPAVGQSYEQYFGPGTRLTVT.

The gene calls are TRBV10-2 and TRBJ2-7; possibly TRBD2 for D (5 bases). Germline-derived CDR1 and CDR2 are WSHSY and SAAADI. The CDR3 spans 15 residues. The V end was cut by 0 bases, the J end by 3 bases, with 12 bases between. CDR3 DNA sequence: TGCGCCAGCAGTGAGTCGAATCTAGCCATCTACGAGCAGTACTTC. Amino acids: CASSESNLAIYEQYF.

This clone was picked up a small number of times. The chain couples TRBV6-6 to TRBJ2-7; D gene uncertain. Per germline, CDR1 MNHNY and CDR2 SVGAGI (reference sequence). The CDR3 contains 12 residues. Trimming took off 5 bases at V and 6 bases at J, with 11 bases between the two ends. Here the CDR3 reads CASSPLSVEQYF. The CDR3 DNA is TGTGCCAGCAGTCCCTTGAGTGTCGAGCAGTACTTC.

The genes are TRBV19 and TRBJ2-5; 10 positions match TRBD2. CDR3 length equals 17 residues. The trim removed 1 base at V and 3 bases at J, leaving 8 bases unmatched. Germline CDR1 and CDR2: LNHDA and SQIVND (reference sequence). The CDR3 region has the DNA TGTGCCAGTAGTATAGGACTAGCGGGTCTGGGGGAAGAGACCCAGTACTTC. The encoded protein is CASSIGLAGLGEETQYF.

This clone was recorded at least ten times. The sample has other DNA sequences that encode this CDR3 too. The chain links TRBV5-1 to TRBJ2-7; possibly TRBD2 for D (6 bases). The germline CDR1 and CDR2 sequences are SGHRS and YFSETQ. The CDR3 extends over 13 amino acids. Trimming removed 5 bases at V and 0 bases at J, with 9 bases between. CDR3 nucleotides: TGCGCCAGCAGTGGAGGGAGCTCCTACGAGCAGTACTTC. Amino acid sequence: CASSGGSSYEQYF.

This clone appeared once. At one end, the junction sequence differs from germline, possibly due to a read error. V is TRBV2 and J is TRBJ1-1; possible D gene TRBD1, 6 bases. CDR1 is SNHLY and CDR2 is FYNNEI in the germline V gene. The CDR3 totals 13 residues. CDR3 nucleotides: TGTGCCAGCAGTCAACAGGGAGTGTCTGAAGTTTTCTTT. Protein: CASSQQGVSEVFF.

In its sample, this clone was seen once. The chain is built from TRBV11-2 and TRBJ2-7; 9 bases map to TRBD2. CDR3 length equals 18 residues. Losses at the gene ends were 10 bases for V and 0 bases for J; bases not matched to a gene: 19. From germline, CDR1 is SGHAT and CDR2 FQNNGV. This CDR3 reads CATRPWASGTASSYEQYF. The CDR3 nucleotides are TGTGCCACACGGCCTTGGGCTAGCGGGACGGCAAGCTCCTACGAGCAGTACTTC.

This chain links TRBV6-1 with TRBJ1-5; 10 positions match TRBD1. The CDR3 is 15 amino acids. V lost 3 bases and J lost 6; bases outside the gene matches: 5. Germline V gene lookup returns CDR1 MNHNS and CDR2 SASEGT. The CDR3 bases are TGTGCCAGCAGTGACGAAGGGGACAGGGGTCAGCCCCAGCATTTT. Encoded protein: CASSDEGDRGQPQHF.

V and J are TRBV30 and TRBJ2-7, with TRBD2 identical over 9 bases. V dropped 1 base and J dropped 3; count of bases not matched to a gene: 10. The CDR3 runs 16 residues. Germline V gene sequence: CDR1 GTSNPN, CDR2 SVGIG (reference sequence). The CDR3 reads CAWSAPGSGRIYEQYF. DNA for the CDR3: TGTGCCTGGAGTGCCCCTGGTAGCGGGAGAATCTACGAGCAGTACTTC.

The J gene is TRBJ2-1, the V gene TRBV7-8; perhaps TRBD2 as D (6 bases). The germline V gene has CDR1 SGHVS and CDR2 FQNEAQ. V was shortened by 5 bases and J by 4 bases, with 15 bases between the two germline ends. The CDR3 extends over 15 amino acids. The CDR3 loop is CASSPGSGTYNEQFF. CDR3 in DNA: TGTGCCAGCAGCCCGGGTAGCGGTACGTACAATGAGCAGTTCTTC.

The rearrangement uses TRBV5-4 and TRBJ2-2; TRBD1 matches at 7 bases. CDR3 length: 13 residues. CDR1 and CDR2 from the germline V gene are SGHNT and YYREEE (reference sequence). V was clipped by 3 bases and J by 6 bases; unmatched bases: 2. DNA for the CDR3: TGTGCCAGCAGCTCACAGGGGTCCGGGGAGCTGTTTTTT. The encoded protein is CASSSQGSGELFF.

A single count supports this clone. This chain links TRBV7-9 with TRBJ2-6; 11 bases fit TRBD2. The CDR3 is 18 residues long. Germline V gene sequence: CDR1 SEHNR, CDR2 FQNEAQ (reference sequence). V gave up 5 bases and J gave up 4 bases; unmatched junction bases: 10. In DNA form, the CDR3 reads TGTGCCAGCAGCGCCACTACTAGCGGGAGTTCAGGGGCCAACGTCCTGACTTTC. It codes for CASSATTSGSSGANVLTF.

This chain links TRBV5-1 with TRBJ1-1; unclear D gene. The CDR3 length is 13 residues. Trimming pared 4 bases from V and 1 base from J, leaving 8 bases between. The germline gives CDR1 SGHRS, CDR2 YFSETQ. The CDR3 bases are TGCGCCAGCAGCCCTCGGGAGAACACTGAAGCTTTCTTT. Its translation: CASSPRENTEAFF. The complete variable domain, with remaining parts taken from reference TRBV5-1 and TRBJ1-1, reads KAGVTQTPRYLIKTRGQQVTLSCSPISGHRSVSWYQQTPGQGLQFLFEYFSETQRNKGNFPGRFSGRQFSNSRSEMNVSTLELGDSALYLCASSPRENTEAFFGQGTRLTVV.

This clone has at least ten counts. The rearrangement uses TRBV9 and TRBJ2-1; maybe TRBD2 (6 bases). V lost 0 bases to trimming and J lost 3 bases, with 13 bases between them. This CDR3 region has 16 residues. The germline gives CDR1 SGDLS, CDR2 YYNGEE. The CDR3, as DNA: TGTGCCAGCAGCGTAGGCCGCGGGACTGGCTACAATGAGCAGTTCTTC. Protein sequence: CASSVGRGTGYNEQFF.

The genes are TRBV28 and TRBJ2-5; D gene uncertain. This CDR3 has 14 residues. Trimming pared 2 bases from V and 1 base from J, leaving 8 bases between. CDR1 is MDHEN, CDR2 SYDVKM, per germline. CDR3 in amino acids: CASSLQTGQETQYF. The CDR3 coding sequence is TGTGCCAGCAGTTTACAGACGGGCCAAGAGACCCAGTACTTC.

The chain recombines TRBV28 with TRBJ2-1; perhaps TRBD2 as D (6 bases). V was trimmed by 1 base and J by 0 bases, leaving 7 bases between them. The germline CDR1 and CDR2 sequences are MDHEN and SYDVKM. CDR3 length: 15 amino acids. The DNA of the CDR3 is TGTGCCAGCAGTTTATACGGGGGCTCCTACAATGAGCAGTTCTTC. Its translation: CASSLYGGSYNEQFF.

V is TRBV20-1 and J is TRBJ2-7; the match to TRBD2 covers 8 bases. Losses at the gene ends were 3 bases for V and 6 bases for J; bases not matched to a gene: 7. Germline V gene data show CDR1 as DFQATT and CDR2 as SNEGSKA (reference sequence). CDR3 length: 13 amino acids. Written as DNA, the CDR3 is TGCAGTGCTAGTCAACCGGGGGGGACCGAGCAGTACTTC. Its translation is CSASQPGGTEQYF.

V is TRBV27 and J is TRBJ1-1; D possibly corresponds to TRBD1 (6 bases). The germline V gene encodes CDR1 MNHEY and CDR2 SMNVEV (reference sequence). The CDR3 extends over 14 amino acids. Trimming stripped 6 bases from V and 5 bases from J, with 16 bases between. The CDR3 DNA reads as TGTGCCAGCAGCCCCGCGGGGGCGTTTACTGAAGCTTTCTTT. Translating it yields CASSPAGAFTEAFF.

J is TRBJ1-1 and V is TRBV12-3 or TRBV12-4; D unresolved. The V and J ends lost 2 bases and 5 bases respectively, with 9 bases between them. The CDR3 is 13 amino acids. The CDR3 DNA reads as TGTGCCAGCAGTTTAAAGCCGGGAACTGAAGCTTTCTTT. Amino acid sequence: CASSLKPGTEAFF.

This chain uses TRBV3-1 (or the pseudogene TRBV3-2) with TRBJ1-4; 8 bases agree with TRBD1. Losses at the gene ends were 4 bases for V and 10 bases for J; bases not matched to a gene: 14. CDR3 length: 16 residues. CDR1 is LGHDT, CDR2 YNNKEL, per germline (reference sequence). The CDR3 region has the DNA TGTGCCAGCAGCCGATTGGAACCGGGACAGGAGGCAAAACTGTTTTTT. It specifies CASSRLEPGQEAKLFF.

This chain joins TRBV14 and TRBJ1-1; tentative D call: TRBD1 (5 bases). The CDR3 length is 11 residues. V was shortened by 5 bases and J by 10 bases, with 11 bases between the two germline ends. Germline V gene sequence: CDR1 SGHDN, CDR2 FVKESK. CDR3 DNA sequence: TGTGCCAGCAGCTCTGTGGGGGGAGCTTTCTTT. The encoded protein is CASSSVGGAFF.

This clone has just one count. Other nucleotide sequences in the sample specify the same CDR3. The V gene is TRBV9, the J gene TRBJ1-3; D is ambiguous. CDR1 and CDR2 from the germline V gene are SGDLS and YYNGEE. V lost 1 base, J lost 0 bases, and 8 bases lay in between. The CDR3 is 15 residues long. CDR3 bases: TGTGCCAGCAGCGTAAGAGGTGACTCTGGAAACACCATATATTTT. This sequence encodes CASSVRGDSGNTIYF.

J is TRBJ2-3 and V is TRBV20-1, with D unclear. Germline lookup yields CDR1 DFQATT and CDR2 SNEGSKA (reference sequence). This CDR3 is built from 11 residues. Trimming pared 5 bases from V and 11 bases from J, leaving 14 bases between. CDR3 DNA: TGCAGTGCTTATAGCCATGAGGAGCAGTATTTT. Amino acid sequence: CSAYSHEEQYF.

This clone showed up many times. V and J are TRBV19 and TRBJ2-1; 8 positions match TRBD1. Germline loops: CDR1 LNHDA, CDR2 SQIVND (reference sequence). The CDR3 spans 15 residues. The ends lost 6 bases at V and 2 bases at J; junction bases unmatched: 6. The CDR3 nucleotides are TGTGCCAGTAGACTCCTGGGACAGGCCTACAATGAGCAGTTCTTC. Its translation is CASRLLGQAYNEQFF.